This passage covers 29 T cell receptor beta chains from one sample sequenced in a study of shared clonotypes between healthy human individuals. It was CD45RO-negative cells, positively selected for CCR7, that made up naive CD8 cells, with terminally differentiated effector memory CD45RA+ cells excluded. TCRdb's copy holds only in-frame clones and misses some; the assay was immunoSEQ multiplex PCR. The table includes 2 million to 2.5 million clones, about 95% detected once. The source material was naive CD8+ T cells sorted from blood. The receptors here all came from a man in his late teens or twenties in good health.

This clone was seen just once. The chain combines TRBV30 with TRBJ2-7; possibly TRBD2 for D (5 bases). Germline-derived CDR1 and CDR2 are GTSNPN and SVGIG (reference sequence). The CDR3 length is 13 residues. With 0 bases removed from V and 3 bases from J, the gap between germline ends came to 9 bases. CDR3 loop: CAWSVAGVYEQYF. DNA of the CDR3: TGTGCCTGGAGTGTAGCCGGGGTCTACGAGCAGTACTTC.

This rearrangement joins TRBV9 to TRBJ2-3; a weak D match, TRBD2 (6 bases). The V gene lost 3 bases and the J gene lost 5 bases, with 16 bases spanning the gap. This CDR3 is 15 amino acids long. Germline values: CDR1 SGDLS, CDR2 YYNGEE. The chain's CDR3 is CASSAEDGGLDTQYF. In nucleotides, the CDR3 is TGTGCCAGCAGCGCGGAGGATGGGGGGTTAGATACGCAGTATTTT. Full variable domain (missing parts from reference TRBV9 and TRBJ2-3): DSGVTQTPKHLITATGQRVTLRCSPRSGDLSVYWYQQSLDQGLQFLIQYYNGEERAKGNILERFSAQQFPDLHSELNLSSLELGDSALYFCASSAEDGGLDTQYFGPGTRLTVL.

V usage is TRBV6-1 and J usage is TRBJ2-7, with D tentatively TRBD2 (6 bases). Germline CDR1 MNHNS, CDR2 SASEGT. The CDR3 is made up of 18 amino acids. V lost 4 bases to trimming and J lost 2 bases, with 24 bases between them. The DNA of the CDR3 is TGTGCCAGCAGTGTCGAGGAGACGGGTGTACTAGCCACCTACGAGCAGTACTTC. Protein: CASSVEETGVLATYEQYF.

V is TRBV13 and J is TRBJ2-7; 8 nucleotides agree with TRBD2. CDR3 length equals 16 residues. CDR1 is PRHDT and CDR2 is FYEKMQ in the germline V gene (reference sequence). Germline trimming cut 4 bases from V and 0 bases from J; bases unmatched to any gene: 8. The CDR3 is CASSSRGGLASYEQYF. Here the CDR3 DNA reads TGTGCCAGCAGCTCACGAGGTGGACTAGCCTCCTACGAGCAGTACTTC. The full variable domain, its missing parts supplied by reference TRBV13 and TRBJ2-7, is AAGVIQSPRHLIKEKRETATLKCYPIPRHDTVYWYQQGPGQDPQFLISFYEKMQSDKGSIPDRFSAQQFSDYHSELNMSSLELGDSALYFCASSSRGGLASYEQYFGPGTRLTVT.

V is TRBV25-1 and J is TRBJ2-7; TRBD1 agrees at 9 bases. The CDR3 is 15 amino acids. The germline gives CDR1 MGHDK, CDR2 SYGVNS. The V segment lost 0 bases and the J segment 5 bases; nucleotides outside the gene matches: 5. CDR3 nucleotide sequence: TGTGCCAGCAGTGAATACGGGACAGGGATCAACGAGCAGTACTTC. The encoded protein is CASSEYGTGINEQYF.

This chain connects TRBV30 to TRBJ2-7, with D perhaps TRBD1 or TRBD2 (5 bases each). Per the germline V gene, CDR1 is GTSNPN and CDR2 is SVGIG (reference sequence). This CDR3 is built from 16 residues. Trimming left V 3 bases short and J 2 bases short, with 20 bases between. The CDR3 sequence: CAWSPSTAEFPYEQYF. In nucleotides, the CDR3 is TGTGCCTGGAGCCCATCGACAGCGGAGTTTCCCTACGAGCAGTACTTC.

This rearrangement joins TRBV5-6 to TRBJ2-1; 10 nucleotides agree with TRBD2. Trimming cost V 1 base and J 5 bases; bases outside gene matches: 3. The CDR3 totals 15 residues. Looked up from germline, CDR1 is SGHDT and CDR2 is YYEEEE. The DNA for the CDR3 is TGTGCCAGCAGCTTGCTCACTAGCGGGAACAATGAGCAGTTCTTC. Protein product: CASSLLTSGNNEQFF.

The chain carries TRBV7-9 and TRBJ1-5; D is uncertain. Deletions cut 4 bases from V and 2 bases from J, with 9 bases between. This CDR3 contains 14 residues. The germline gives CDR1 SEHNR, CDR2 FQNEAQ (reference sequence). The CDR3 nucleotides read TGTGCCAGCAGCTCGACCCTGGGCAATCAGCCCCAGCATTTT. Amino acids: CASSSTLGNQPQHF.

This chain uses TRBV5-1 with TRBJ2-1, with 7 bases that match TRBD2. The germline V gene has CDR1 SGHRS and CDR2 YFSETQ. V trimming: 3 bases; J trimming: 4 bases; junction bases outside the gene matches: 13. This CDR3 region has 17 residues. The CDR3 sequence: CASSSVAGWGRYNEQFF. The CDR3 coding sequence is TGCGCCAGCAGCTCGGTAGCGGGCTGGGGGAGGTACAATGAGCAGTTCTTC. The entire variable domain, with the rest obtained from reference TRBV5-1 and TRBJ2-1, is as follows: KAGVTQTPRYLIKTRGQQVTLSCSPISGHRSVSWYQQTPGQGLQFLFEYFSETQRNKGNFPGRFSGRQFSNSRSEMNVSTLELGDSALYLCASSSVAGWGRYNEQFFGPGTRLTVL.

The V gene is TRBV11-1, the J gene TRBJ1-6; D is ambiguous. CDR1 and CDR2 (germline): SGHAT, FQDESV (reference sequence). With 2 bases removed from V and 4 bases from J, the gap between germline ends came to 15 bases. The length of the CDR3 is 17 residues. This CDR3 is CASSLFDGPAYNSPLHF. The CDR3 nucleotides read TGTGCCAGCAGCTTATTCGATGGTCCAGCGTATAATTCACCCCTCCACTTT.

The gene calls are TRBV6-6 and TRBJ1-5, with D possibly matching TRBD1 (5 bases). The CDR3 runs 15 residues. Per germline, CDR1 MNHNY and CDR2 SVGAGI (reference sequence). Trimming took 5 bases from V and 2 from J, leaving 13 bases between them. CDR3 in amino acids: CASSPTPGGNQPQHF. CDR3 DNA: TGTGCCAGCAGTCCAACTCCGGGGGGCAATCAGCCCCAGCATTTT.

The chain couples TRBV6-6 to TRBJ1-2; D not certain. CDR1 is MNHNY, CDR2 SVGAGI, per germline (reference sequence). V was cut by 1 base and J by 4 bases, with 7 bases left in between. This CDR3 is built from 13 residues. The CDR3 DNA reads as TGTGCCAGCAGTTACTTAGACCCCTATGGCTACACCTTC. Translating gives CASSYLDPYGYTF.

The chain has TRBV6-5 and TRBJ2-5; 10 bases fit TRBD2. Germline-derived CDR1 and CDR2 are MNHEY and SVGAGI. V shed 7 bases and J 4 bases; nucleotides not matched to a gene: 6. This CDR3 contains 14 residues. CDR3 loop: CASTSLAGVETQYF. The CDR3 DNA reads TGTGCCAGCACCTCCCTAGCGGGAGTAGAGACCCAGTACTTC.

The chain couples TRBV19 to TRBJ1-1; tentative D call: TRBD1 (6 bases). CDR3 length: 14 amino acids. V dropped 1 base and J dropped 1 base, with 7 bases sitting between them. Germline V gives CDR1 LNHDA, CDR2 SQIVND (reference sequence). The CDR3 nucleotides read TGTGCCAGTAGTATAGGGACAGCGAACACTGAAGCTTTCTTT. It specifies CASSIGTANTEAFF.

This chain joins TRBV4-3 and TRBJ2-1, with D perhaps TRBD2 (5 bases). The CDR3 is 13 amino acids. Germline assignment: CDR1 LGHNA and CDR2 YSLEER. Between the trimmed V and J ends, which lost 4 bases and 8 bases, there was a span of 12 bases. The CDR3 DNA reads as TGCGCCAGCAGCCCCAGACATAGCGATGAGCAGTTCTTC. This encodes CASSPRHSDEQFF.

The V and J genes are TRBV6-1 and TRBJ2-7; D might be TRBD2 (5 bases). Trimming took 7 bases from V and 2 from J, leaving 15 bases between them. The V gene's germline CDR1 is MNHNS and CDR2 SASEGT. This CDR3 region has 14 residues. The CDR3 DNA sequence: TGTGCCAGCAACCCTAGAGACGGGGCCTACGAGCAGTACTTC. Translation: CASNPRDGAYEQYF.

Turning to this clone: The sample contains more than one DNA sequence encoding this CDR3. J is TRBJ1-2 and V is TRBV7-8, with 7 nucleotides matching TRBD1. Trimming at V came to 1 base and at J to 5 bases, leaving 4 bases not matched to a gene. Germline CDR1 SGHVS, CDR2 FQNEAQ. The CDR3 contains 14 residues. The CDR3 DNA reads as TGTGCCAGCAGCTTAGTGGGACAGCCTTATGGCTACACCTTC. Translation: CASSLVGQPYGYTF.

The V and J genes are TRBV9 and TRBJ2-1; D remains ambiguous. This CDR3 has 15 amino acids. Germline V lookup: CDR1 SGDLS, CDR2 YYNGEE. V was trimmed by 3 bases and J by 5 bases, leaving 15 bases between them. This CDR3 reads CASSGRTSNDNEQFF. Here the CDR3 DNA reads TGTGCCAGCAGCGGGCGGACCTCAAATGACAATGAGCAGTTCTTC.

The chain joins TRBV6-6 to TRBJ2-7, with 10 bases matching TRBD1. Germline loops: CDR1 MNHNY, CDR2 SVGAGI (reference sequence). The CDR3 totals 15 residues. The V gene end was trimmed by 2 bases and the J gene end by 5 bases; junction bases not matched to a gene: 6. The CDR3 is CASSYPGTGEDEQYF. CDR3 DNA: TGTGCCAGCAGTTACCCCGGGACAGGGGAGGACGAGCAGTACTTC.

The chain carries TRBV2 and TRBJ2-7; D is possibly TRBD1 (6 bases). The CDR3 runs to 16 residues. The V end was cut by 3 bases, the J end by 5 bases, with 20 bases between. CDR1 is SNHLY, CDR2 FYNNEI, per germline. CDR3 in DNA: TGTGCCAGCAGTGACCCCCTAGGACAGCCCAGGGACGAGCAGTACTTC. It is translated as CASSDPLGQPRDEQYF.

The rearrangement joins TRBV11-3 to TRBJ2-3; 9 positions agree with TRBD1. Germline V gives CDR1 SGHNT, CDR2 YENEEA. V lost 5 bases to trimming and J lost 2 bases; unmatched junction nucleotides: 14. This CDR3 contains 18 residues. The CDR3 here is CASSPPRGQGELTDTQYF. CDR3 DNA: TGTGCCAGCAGCCCCCCCCGGGGACAGGGCGAGCTCACAGATACGCAGTATTTT.

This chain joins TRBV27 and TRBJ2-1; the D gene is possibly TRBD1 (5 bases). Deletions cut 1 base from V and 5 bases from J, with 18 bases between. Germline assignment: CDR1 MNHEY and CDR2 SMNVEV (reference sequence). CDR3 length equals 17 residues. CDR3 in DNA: TGTGCCAGCAGTTTATTAATCCCGCAGGGCACGGACAATGAGCAGTTCTTC. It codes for CASSLLIPQGTDNEQFF.

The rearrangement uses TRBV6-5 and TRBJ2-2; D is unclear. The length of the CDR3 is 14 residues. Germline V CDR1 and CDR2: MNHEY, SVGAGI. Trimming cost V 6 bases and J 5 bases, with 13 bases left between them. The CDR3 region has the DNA TGTGCCAGCAGGTGGTCGGACGAGACCGGGGAGCTGTTTTTT. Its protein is CASRWSDETGELFF.

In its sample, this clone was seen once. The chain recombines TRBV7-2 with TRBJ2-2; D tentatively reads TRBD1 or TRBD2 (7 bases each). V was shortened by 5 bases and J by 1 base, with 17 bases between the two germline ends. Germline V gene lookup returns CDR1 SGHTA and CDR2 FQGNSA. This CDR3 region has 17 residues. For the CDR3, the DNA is TGTGCCAGCAGCACAGGGGACGGCGGGGGGAACACCGGGGAGCTGTTTTTT. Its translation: CASSTGDGGGNTGELFF. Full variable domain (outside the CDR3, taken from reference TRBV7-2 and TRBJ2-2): GAGVSQSPSNKVTEKGKDVELRCDPISGHTALYWYRQSLGQGLEFLIYFQGNSAPDKSGLPSDRFSAERTGGSVSTLTIQRTQQEDSAVYLCASSTGDGGGNTGELFFGEGSRLTVL.

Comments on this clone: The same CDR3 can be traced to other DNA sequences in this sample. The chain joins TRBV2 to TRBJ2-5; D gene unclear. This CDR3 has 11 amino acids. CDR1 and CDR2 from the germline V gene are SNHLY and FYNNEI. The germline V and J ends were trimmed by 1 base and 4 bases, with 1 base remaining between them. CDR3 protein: CASSEGETQYF. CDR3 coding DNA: TGTGCCAGCAGTGAAGGAGAGACCCAGTACTTC.

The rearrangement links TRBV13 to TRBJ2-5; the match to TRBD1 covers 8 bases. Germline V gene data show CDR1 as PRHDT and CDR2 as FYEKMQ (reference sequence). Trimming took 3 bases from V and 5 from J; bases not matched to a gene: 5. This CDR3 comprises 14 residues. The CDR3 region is CASSLDRVRETQYF. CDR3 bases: TGTGCCAGCAGCTTGGACAGGGTACGGGAGACCCAGTACTTC.

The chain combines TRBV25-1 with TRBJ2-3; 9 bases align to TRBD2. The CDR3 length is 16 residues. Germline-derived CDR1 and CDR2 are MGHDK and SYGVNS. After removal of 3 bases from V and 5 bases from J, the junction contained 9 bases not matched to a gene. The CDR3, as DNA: TGTGCCAGCAGTGACGATGGCGGGGGGGCAAAAGATACGCAGTATTTT. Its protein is CASSDDGGGAKDTQYF.

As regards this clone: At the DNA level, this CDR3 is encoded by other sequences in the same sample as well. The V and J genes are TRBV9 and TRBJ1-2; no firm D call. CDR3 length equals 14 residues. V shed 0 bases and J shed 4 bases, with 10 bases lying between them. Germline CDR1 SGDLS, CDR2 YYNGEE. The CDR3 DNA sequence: TGTGCCAGCAGCGTAGGAGGAGACACCTATGGCTACACCTTC. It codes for CASSVGGDTYGYTF.

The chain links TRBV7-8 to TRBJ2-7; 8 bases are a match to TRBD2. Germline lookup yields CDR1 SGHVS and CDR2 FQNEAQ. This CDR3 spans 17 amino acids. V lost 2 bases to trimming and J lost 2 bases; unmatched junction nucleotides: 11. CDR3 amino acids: CASSLSAKRGPPYEQYF. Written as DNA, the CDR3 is TGTGCCAGCAGCTTATCCGCTAAGCGGGGGCCGCCCTACGAGCAGTACTTC.